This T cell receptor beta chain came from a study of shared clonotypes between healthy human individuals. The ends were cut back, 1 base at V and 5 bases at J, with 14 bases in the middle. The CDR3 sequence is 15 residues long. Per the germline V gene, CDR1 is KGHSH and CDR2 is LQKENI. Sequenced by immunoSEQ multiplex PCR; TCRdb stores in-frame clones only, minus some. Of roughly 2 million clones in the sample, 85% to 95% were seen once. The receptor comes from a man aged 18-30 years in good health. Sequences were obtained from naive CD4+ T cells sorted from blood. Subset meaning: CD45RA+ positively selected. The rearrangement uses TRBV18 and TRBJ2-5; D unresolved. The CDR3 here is CASSPRELRPETQYF. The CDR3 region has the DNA TGTGCCAGCTCACCACGGGAATTGCGGCCCGAGACCCAGTACTTC.